These T cell receptor beta chains were read from a single sample in a study of control samples from healthy donors and cancer patients. Sequencing used immunoSEQ multiplex PCR; TCRdb keeps in-frame clones, though not all of them. The data hold about 100,000 clones, with roughly 90% observed a single time. Input material: blood. Receptors were obtained from a woman in her 50s in good health. CDR3s include the opening cysteine and the closing phenylalanine or tryptophan. A D gene is named only where the DNA matches it firmly. Rows may omit the clone size; those that give it use once, few, many or a size class.

clone_size,v_call,j_call,d_call,cdr3_nt,cdr3_aa
.,TRBV6-5,TRBJ1-2,.,TGTGCCAGCAGTTACTCGATGGGGGTGAACTATGGCTACACCTTC,CASSYSMGVNYGYTF
once,TRBV7-2,TRBJ1-6,TRBD1,TGTGCCAGCAGCTTAAGGGGACAGGGGGGTTCACCCCTCCACTTT,CASSLRGQGGSPLHF
.,TRBV30,TRBJ1-4,.,TGTGCCTGGAGGTTGGCAGGGGATGAAAAACTGTTTTTT,CAWRLAGDEKLFF
.,TRBV30,TRBJ1-1,.,TGTGCCTGGGAGAGTCAGGGGAACACTGAAGCTTTCTTT,CAWESQGNTEAFF
.,TRBV7-3,TRBJ2-5,.,TGTGCCAGCAGCCCTGGGACGGGGGAGACCCAGTACTTC,CASSPGTGETQYF
.,TRBV24-1,TRBJ2-3,.,TGTGCCACCAGTGATTCGGGGGAACGCACAGATACGCAGTATTTT,CATSDSGERTDTQYF
.,TRBV30,TRBJ1-6,.,TGTGCCTGGAGCGGCGGGACAATTAATTCACCCCTCCACTTT,CAWSGGTINSPLHF
.,TRBV27,TRBJ1-3,.,TGTGCCAGCAGCTCCAGACAGGCCCCCTCTGGAAACACCATATATTTT,CASSSRQAPSGNTIYF
.,TRBV11-3,TRBJ2-1,TRBD2,TGTGCCAGCAGCGGGGGGGAGTTGGAGCAGTTCTTC,CASSGGELEQFF
.,TRBV18,TRBJ1-2,TRBD1,TGTGCCAGCTCACTAGGACAGGGGCTTGGGGTCGACTATGGCTACACCTTC,CASSLGQGLGVDYGYTF
.,TRBV18,TRBJ2-5,.,TGTGCCAGCTCACCTGACAGCACCAAAGAGACCCAGTACTTC,CASSPDSTKETQYF
once,TRBV7-8,TRBJ2-1,TRBD2,TGTGCCAGCAAGGAAGGAGCGGGAGGCAGCTCCTACAATGAGCAGTTCTTC,CASKEGAGGSSYNEQFF
.,TRBV9,TRBJ1-1,.,TGTGCCAGCAGCGCCGGGCAGGATTCGCGGGCTGAAGCTTTCTTT,CASSAGQDSRAEAFF
.,TRBV7-8,TRBJ2-3,.,TGTGCCAGCAGCCTCTCGACTCTTCAGGGGTCAGATACGCAGTATTTT,CASSLSTLQGSDTQYF
.,TRBV25-1,TRBJ2-6,.,TGTGCCAGCAGTGGGAGTATACACTCTGGGGCCAACGTCCTGACTTTC,CASSGSIHSGANVLTF
.,TRBV7-2,TRBJ2-3,.,TGTGCCAGCAGCTTCCTTGGGGGGCGGACCACAGATACGCAGTATTTT,CASSFLGGRTTDTQYF
.,TRBV7-9,TRBJ2-1,.,TGTGCCAGCAGCTTAGTTGAGACTAGGGGGGGTGAGCAGTTCTTC,CASSLVETRGGEQFF
.,TRBV19,TRBJ1-2,.,TGTGCCAGTAGTCCACGGGGAGGTAGTAAGGTCCATGGCTACACCTTC,CASSPRGGSKVHGYTF
.,TRBV3-1/TRBV3-2,TRBJ2-1,TRBD2,TGTGCCAGCAGCCACGGACTAGCGGGATACAATGAGCAGTTCTTC,CASSHGLAGYNEQFF
.,TRBV3-1/TRBV3-2,TRBJ1-2,TRBD1,TGTGCCAGCAGCCAAGCCTATATGGGACAGGGAGACTATGGCTACACCTTC,CASSQAYMGQGDYGYTF
.,TRBV7-3,TRBJ2-3,TRBD2,TGTGCCAGCAGCTTAACGGGCGGGGGGCCCACAGATACGCAGTATTTT,CASSLTGGGPTDTQYF
.,TRBV24-1,TRBJ2-1,TRBD2,TGTGCCACCAGCGGAATAACTAGCGGGGAACGCAATGAGCAGTTCTTC,CATSGITSGERNEQFF
.,TRBV2,TRBJ2-1,TRBD2,TGTGCCAGCCGGGGGGGTTACAATGAGCAGTTCTTC,CASRGGYNEQFF
once,TRBV24-1,TRBJ2-1,.,TGTGCCACCAGTGATTTTGGGTTGGGGGACAATGAGCAGTTCTTC,CATSDFGLGDNEQFF
few,TRBV7-3,TRBJ1-2,.,TGTGCCAGCAGCTTAAGCGCAGCACCCTATGGCTACACCTTC,CASSLSAAPYGYTF
.,TRBV30,TRBJ1-2,.,TGTGCCTGGATTATAGGACCTTATGGCTACACCTTC,CAWIIGPYGYTF
.,TRBV11-2,TRBJ1-4,.,TGTGCCAGCAAGGGGTTTGCTAATGAAAAACTGTTTTTT,CASKGFANEKLFF
.,TRBV7-9,TRBJ2-3,TRBD2,TGTGCCAGCAGCCCCGGACTAGCGGGGGCGAGGACAGATACGCAGTATTTT,CASSPGLAGARTDTQYF
.,TRBV27,TRBJ2-3,TRBD2,TGTGCCAGCAGTCCGTCCGGGACTAGCGGGGATACGCAGTATTTT,CASSPSGTSGDTQYF
.,TRBV7-8,TRBJ1-4,.,TGTGCCAGCAGCCCCAGGACAGCAACTAATGAAAAACTGTTTTTT,CASSPRTATNEKLFF
once,TRBV27,TRBJ2-3,.,TGTGCCAGCAGTTCCGCCTACTCTAGCGTTACGCAGTATTTT,CASSSAYSSVTQYF
.,TRBV20-1,TRBJ2-1,.,TGCAGTGCTAGTCTTGATAATGAGCAGTTCTTC,CSASLDNEQFF
.,TRBV5-1,TRBJ2-7,.,TGCGCCAGCAGCTTGGAGTCACTCTCCGAGCAGTACTTC,CASSLESLSEQYF
.,TRBV6-2/TRBV6-3,TRBJ2-4,.,TGTGCCAGCAGTTCGCATGACCCGAGAAACATTCAGTACTTC,CASSSHDPRNIQYF
.,TRBV7-3,TRBJ2-2,.,TGTGCCAGCAGCTTACAAAGGACGGGACCCAACACCGGGGAGCTGTTTTTT,CASSLQRTGPNTGELFF
.,TRBV27,TRBJ1-2,TRBD1,TGTGCCAGCAGTCTTCTCGGGCAGGGGGATGGCTACACCTTC,CASSLLGQGDGYTF
.,TRBV24-1,TRBJ2-3,.,TGTGCCACCCAGGATGCGGCTAGCACAGATACGCAGTATTTT,CATQDAASTDTQYF
.,TRBV9,TRBJ2-2,.,TGTGCCAGCAGCGTGGCGGGGAACACCGGGGAGCTGTTTTTT,CASSVAGNTGELFF
.,TRBV5-6,TRBJ1-4,TRBD1,TGTGCCAGCAGCTTGTCACGGCAGGGGGTGGAAAAACTGTTTTTT,CASSLSRQGVEKLFF
.,TRBV7-9,TRBJ2-7,.,TGTGCCAGCACCTCCTGGGACTACGAGCAGTACTTC,CASTSWDYEQYF
.,TRBV6-2/TRBV6-3,TRBJ1-1,.,TGTGCCAGCAGTTACAGGAAGGTCCAGTACAGGGCCGAACCTATGAACACTGAAGCTTTCTTT,CASSYRKVQYRAEPMNTEAFF
.,TRBV4-1,TRBJ2-1,.,TGCGCCAGCGCTCCGACAAACAATGAGCAGTTCTTC,CASAPTNNEQFF
.,TRBV15,TRBJ1-1,.,TGTGCCACCAGCAGGGGGACGGGGCGAAGGAACACTGAAGCTTTCTTT,CATSRGTGRRNTEAFF
.,TRBV18,TRBJ2-7,TRBD2,TGTGCCAGCCGCGGGGGGTCCTCCTACGAGCAGTACTTC,CASRGGSSYEQYF
.,TRBV30,TRBJ2-5,.,TGTGCCTGGAGTGTACGAGGTGTAAGGACTGAGTACTTC,CAWSVRGVRTEYF
.,TRBV30,TRBJ2-2,.,TGTGCCTGGAGGAAATCTAGCTCGGGGACCGGGGAGCTGTTTTTT,CAWRKSSSGTGELFF
.,TRBV6-5,TRBJ2-1,.,TGTGCCAGCAGCCTAAATTCACAGTGGTACAATGAGCAGTTCTTC,CASSLNSQWYNEQFF
.,TRBV5-6,TRBJ2-1,TRBD2,TGTGCCAGCAGCTTGGTGAGACTAGCGGGGGAGAGCTCCTACAATGAGCAGTTCTTC,CASSLVRLAGESSYNEQFF
.,TRBV12-3/TRBV12-4,TRBJ1-1,.,TGTGCCAGCAGACTTATGGTGGACACTGAAGCTTTCTTT,CASRLMVDTEAFF
.,TRBV12-3/TRBV12-4,TRBJ2-4,.,TGTGCCAGCAGCAATTACCGGTCGGGTCAGTACTTC,CASSNYRSGQYF
few,TRBV6-5,TRBJ2-5,.,TGTGCCAGCAACGAACGGGGAATGCGACGGGAGACCCAGTACTTC,CASNERGMRRETQYF
.,TRBV5-6,TRBJ2-2,.,TGTGCCAGCAGCTGGGGCACGAACACCGGGGAGCTGTTTTTT,CASSWGTNTGELFF
.,TRBV3-1/TRBV3-2,TRBJ1-5,.,TGTGCCAGCAGCCCTAGGACGGTTAATCAGCCCCAGCATTTT,CASSPRTVNQPQHF
.,TRBV3-1/TRBV3-2,TRBJ2-2,TRBD1,TGTGCCAGCAGCCTGAGACAGGGGGCGCGAACCGGGGAGCTGTTTTTT,CASSLRQGARTGELFF
once,TRBV29-1,TRBJ1-3,TRBD1,TGCAGCGTTGTTGACAGGGGATCTGGAAACACCATATATTTT,CSVVDRGSGNTIYF
.,TRBV19,TRBJ2-3,.,TGTGCCAGTAGGATAGGGGGGGCGGATACGCAGTATTTT,CASRIGGADTQYF
.,TRBV15,TRBJ2-5,.,TGTGCCACAAGGACAGCCCAAGAGACCCAGTACTTC,CATRTAQETQYF